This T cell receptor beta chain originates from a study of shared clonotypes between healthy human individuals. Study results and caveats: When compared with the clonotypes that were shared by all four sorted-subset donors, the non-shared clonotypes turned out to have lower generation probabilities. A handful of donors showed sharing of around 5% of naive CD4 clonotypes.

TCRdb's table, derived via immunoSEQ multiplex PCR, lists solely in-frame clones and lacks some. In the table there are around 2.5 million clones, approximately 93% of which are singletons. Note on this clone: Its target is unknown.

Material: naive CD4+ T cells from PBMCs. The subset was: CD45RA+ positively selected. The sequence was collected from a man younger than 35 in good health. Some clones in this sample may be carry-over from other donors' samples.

CDR3 bases: TGCAGTGCTCTCGGTAGAGGGGGCTACACCTTC. It translates to CSALGRGGYTF. The chain has TRBV20-1 and TRBJ1-2; D gene unclear. The CDR3 covers 11 residues. The germline V gene has CDR1 DFQATT and CDR2 SNEGSKA (reference sequence). V lost 5 bases, J lost 8 bases, and 12 bases lay in between.